The 14 T cell receptor beta chains below come from one sample, sequenced in a study of blood T cell repertoires in COVID-19. This table comes from immunoSEQ multiplex PCR, and its TCRdb copy is limited to in-frame clones, with some not included. The sample comprises 100,000 to 150,000 clones, over 75% of which are singletons, and approximately 1.1% rests with the top ten. The sequencing sample was made of peripheral blood. These receptors were taken from a woman of 80 years or more with acute or convalescent COVID-19.

The chain uses TRBV4-2 and TRBJ1-3; 7 bases agree with TRBD1. The CDR3 length is 18 residues. In germline, CDR1 is LGHNA, CDR2 YNFKEQ. V gave up 0 bases and J gave up 1 base; unmatched junction bases: 9. The CDR3 loop is CASSQEPRQGNSGNTIYF. The CDR3 nucleotides read TGTGCCAGCAGCCAAGAACCCCGACAGGGTAATTCTGGAAACACCATATATTTT.

The CDR3 loop is CASSLGQGLDEKLFF. The CDR3 nucleotides are TGTGCCAGCAGCTTGGGACAGGGACTGGATGAAAAACTGTTTTTT. The gene calls are TRBV11-1 and TRBJ1-4, with 9 bases identical to TRBD1. The CDR3 sequence is 15 residues long. Germline loops: CDR1 SGHAT, CDR2 FQDESV (reference sequence). The ends lost 3 bases at V and 6 bases at J; junction bases unmatched: 5.

As to this clone: Other DNA sequences in the sample encode the same CDR3. The chain has TRBV28 and TRBJ1-5; D might be TRBD1 (5 bases). This CDR3 contains 14 residues. Germline CDR1 is MDHEN and CDR2 is SYDVKM. Trimming removed 3 bases from V and 7 bases from J, with 13 bases in between. CDR3 in amino acids: CASSLGGAGQPQHF. For the CDR3, the DNA is TGTGCCAGCAGTTTGGGCGGGGCGGGCCAGCCCCAGCATTTT.

The gene calls are TRBV4-2 and TRBJ2-5, with 9 bases identical to TRBD2. CDR1 is LGHNA, CDR2 YNFKEQ, per germline. After removal of 1 base from V and 1 base from J, the junction contained 4 bases not matched to a gene. This CDR3 has 16 residues. The DNA for the CDR3 is TGTGCCAGCAGCCAAGTAGCTAGCGGGACCCAAGAGACCCAGTACTTC. Its protein is CASSQVASGTQETQYF.

The DNA of the CDR3 is TGTGCCACCAGCAGAGGAGACAGGGGGTCCTACAATGAGCAGTTCTTC. This encodes CATSRGDRGSYNEQFF. The V and J genes are TRBV15 and TRBJ2-1, with 9 bases that match TRBD1. The germline V gene has CDR1 LNHNV and CDR2 YYDKDF (reference sequence). The CDR3 sequence is 16 residues long. V gave up 1 base and J gave up 1 base; unmatched junction bases: 2.

The rearrangement links TRBV4-1 to TRBJ1-1; maybe TRBD1 (6 bases). Trimming removed 1 base at V and 5 bases at J, with 17 bases between. The CDR3 is made up of 16 amino acids. Per germline, CDR1 MGHRA and CDR2 YSYEKL. CDR3 sequence reads: CASSQGAGAGETEAFF. The CDR3, as DNA: TGCGCCAGCAGCCAAGGGGCAGGGGCGGGGGAGACTGAAGCTTTCTTT.

This chain uses TRBV5-4 with TRBJ1-2; 9 bases fit TRBD1. Germline trimming cut 7 bases from V and 2 bases from J; bases unmatched to any gene: 6. This CDR3 has 14 residues. Germline loops: CDR1 SGHNT, CDR2 YYREEE (reference sequence). The CDR3 region is CASGNRGQNYGYTF. In nucleotides, the CDR3 is TGTGCCAGCGGAAACAGGGGGCAAAACTATGGCTACACCTTC.

The chain is built from TRBV4-3 and TRBJ2-7; D is possibly TRBD2 (5 bases). This CDR3 has 15 residues. Germline lookup yields CDR1 LGHNA and CDR2 YSLEER. The germline V and J ends were trimmed by 0 bases and 2 bases, with 11 bases remaining between them. CDR3 nucleotide sequence: TGCGCCAGCAGCCAAGATTTGGGAGACACCTACGAGCAGTACTTC. Protein product: CASSQDLGDTYEQYF.

In its sample, this clone was seen once. This sequence joins TRBV5-1 and TRBJ1-2, with a weak D call TRBD1 (6 bases). V lost 0 bases to trimming and J lost 7 bases, with 19 bases between them. The CDR3 consists of 16 residues. Germline-derived CDR1 and CDR2 are SGHRS and YFSETQ. CDR3 coding DNA: TGCGCCAGCAGCTTGGATAGGGGGAAGCCGACTCCTGGCTACACCTTC. It codes for CASSLDRGKPTPGYTF. Supplemented by reference TRBV5-1 and TRBJ1-2, the full variable domain reads KAGVTQTPRYLIKTRGQQVTLSCSPISGHRSVSWYQQTPGQGLQFLFEYFSETQRNKGNFPGRFSGRQFSNSRSEMNVSTLELGDSALYLCASSLDRGKPTPGYTFGSGTRLTVV.

The V call is TRBV2, the J call TRBJ1-2; the match to TRBD1 covers 11 bases. The germline V gene encodes CDR1 SNHLY and CDR2 FYNNEI. J gave up 8 bases and V 6 bases, and 5 bases lay outside the gene matches. There are 13 residues in the CDR3. CDR3 nucleotides: TGTGCCAGCAGGAGGGACAGGGGGGAAGGCTACACCTTC. It specifies CASRRDRGEGYTF.

The chain uses TRBV3-1 (or the pseudogene TRBV3-2) and TRBJ2-5, with a weak D call TRBD1 (6 bases). Trimming took 3 bases from V and 4 from J, leaving 18 bases between them. Germline values: CDR1 LGHDT, CDR2 YNNKEL (reference sequence). There are 16 residues in the CDR3. In nucleotides, the CDR3 is TGTGCCAGCAGCCAGGGCACAGGGAGTATGGGAGAGACCCAGTACTTC. Its protein is CASSQGTGSMGETQYF.

V gene TRBV30 combines with J gene TRBJ2-3; 10 nucleotides agree with TRBD2. From germline, CDR1 is GTSNPN and CDR2 SVGIG (reference sequence). The CDR3 covers 14 residues. With V trimmed by 2 bases and J by 2 bases, 1 base remained unmatched. CDR3 nucleotides: TGTGCCTGGAGTAGCGGGAGGGCCACAGATACGCAGTATTTT. Translation: CAWSSGRATDTQYF.

The rearrangement links TRBV7-9 to TRBJ2-5; 9 nucleotides agree with TRBD2. Looked up from germline, CDR1 is SEHNR and CDR2 is FQNEAQ (reference sequence). The CDR3 length is 15 residues. Trimming took 4 bases from V and 4 from J; bases not matched to a gene: 7. CDR3: CASSYVAGVGETQYF. CDR3 coding DNA: TGTGCCAGCAGCTACGTAGCGGGAGTAGGAGAGACCCAGTACTTC.

The chain uses TRBV5-4 and TRBJ2-5, with 9 bases identical to TRBD1. Germline loops: CDR1 SGHNT, CDR2 YYREEE (reference sequence). V shed 0 bases and J 4 bases; nucleotides not matched to a gene: 7. This CDR3 region has 16 residues. CDR3 amino acids: CASSLGNRGRPETQYF. The CDR3 coding sequence is TGTGCCAGCAGCTTGGGCAACAGGGGGCGCCCAGAGACCCAGTACTTC. Full variable domain (rest looked up from reference TRBV5-4 and TRBJ2-5): ETGVTQSPTHLIKTRGQQVTLRCSSQSGHNTVSWYQQALGQGPQFIFQYYREEENGRGNFPPRFSGLQFPNYSSELNVNALELDDSALYLCASSLGNRGRPETQYFGPGTRLLVL.